This T cell receptor beta chain is from a study of shared clonotypes between healthy human individuals. Only in-frame clones appear in the TCRdb table, and some are missing; sequencing was by immunoSEQ multiplex PCR. Here the sample spans under 1 million clones, 96% being singletons. Naive CD8 cells comprised CD45RO-negative, CCR7-positively selected cells, excluding terminally differentiated effector memory CD45RA+ cells. The trim removed 1 base at V and 6 bases at J, leaving 10 bases unmatched. This CDR3 has 16 amino acids. Germline CDR1 reads SQVTM; CDR2 reads ANQGSEA. The specimen sequenced was naive CD8+ T cells sorted from blood. This rearrangement joins TRBV29-1 to TRBJ2-3; 10 bases agree with TRBD2. The receptor's source is a man aged 25-45 years in good health. The CDR3 bases are TGCAGCGTTGAAGGAAGGCTAGCGGGAGATTCTGATACGCAGTATTTT. Its protein product is CSVEGRLAGDSDTQYF.